This T cell receptor (beta chain) was identified during a study of identical twins. Study-level findings and limits: Twins' surplus sharing was weaker for beta out-of-frame sequences. The study based its conclusions on cross-sectional statistical analysis and did not follow the same donors.

The V gene's germline CDR1 is SGDLS and CDR2 YYNGEE. Trimming removed 0 bases at V and 6 bases at J, with 16 bases between. This CDR3 contains 16 residues. This clonotype was counted ten times or more. Its antigen is unknown. A universal primer site was created by template switching, with the cDNA bearing unique molecular identifiers. TCRdb recomputed calls from the 5' RACE reads with MiXCR, one row per CDR3 protein. The sample yields hundreds of thousands of distinct CDR3 sequences, around 6% seen once. The clonotype comes from a man younger than 35 in good health. The sample consisted of naive T cells sorted from blood. The chain uses TRBV9 and TRBJ2-1, with D maybe TRBD2 (5 bases). In DNA, the CDR3 is TGTGCCAGCAGCGTAGCTACTGCGGGTCTACGCAATGAGCAGTTCTTC. Encoded protein: CASSVATAGLRNEQFF. Together with reference TRBV9 and TRBJ2-1, the CDR3 gives the full variable domain: DSGVTQTPKHLITATGQRVTLRCSPRSGDLSVYWYQQSLDQGLQFLIQYYNGEERAKGNILERFSAQQFPDLHSELNLSSLELGDSALYFCASSVATAGLRNEQFFGPGTRLTVL.